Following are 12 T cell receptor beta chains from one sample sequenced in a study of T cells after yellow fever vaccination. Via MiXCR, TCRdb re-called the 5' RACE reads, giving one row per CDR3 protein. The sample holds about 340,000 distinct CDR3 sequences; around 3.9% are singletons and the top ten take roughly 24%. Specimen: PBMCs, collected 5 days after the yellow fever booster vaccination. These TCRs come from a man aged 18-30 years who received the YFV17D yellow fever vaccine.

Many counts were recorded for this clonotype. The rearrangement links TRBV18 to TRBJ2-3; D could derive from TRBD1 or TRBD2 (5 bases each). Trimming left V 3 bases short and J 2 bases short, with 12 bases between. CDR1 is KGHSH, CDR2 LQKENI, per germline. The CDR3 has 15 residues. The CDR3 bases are TGTGCCAGCTCACCCCTCGGGGCCTTCACAGATACGCAGTATTTT. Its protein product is CASSPLGAFTDTQYF.

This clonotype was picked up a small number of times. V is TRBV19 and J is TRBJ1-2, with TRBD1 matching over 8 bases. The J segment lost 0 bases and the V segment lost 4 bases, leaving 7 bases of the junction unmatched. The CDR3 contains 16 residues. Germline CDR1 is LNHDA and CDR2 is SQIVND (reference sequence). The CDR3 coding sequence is TGTGCCAGTAGTACCTCCGGGACAGGAGCTAACTATGGCTACACCTTC. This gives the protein CASSTSGTGANYGYTF.

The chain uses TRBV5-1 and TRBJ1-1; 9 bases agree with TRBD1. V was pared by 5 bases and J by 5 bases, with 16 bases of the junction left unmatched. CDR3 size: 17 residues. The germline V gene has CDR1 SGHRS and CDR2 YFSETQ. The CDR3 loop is CASRWFLGGQGGTEAFF. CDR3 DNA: TGCGCCAGCAGATGGTTTTTAGGGGGACAGGGAGGGACTGAAGCTTTCTTT.

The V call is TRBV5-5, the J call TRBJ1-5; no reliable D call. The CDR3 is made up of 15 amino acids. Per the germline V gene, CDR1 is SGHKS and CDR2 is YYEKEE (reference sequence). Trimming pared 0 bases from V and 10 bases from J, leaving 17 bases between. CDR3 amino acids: CASSLASNLGDPQHF. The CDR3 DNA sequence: TGTGCCAGCAGCTTGGCGTCCAATCTGGGCGACCCCCAGCATTTT.

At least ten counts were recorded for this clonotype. Written as DNA, the CDR3 is TGTGCCAGCAGCTCAACAGTCTCTGGAAACACCATATATTTT. Amino acid sequence: CASSSTVSGNTIYF. The chain recombines TRBV12-3 or TRBV12-4 with TRBJ1-3; D not resolved. V lost 6 bases and J lost 0, with 9 bases in between. This CDR3 contains 14 residues.

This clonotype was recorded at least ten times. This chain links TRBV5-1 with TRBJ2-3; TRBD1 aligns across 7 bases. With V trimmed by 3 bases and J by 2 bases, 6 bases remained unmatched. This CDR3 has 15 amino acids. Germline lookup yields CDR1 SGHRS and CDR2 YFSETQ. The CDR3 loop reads CASSSRDRFTDTQYF. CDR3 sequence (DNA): TGCGCCAGCAGCTCCAGGGACAGATTCACAGATACGCAGTATTTT.

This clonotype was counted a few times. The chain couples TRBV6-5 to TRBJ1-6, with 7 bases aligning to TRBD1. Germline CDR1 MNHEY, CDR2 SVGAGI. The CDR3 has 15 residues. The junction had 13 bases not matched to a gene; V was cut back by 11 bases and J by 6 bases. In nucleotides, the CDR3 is TGTGCCGCTCAAGACGAAAGGGGGCTTAATTCACCCCTCCACTTT. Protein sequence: CAAQDERGLNSPLHF.

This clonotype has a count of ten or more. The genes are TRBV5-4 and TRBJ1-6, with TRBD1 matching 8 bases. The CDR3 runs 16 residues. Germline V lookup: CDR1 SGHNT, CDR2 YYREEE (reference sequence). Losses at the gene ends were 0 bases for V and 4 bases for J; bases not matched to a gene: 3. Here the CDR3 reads CASSLGGTGYNSPLHF. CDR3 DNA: TGTGCCAGCAGCTTGGGGGGGACAGGTTATAATTCACCCCTCCACTTT.

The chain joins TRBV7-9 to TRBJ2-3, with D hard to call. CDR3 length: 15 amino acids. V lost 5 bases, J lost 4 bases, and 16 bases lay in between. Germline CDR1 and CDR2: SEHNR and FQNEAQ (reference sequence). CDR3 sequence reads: CASSPWRVSADTQYF. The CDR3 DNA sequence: TGTGCCAGCAGCCCCTGGAGAGTTTCGGCAGATACGCAGTATTTT.

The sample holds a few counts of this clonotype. The chain's CDR3 is CASSLQPLAGMTDTQYF. The CDR3 coding sequence is TGTGCCAGCAGCCTTCAGCCGCTAGCGGGGATGACAGATACGCAGTATTTT. The chain couples TRBV11-2 to TRBJ2-3; 9 nucleotides line up with TRBD2. V trimming: 5 bases; J trimming: 3 bases; junction bases outside the gene matches: 12. CDR1 is SGHAT and CDR2 is FQNNGV in the germline V gene. CDR3 length: 17 amino acids. The variable domain in full, completed from reference TRBV11-2 and TRBJ2-3, reads EAGVAQSPRYKIIEKRQSVAFWCNPISGHATLYWYQQILGQGPKLLIQFQNNGVVDDSQLPKDRFSAERLKGVDSTLKIQPAKLEDSAVYLCASSLQPLAGMTDTQYFGPGTRLTVL.

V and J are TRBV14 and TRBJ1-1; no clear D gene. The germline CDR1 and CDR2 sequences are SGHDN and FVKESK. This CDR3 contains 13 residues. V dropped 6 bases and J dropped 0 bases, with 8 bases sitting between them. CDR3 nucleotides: TGTGCCAGCAGACTCTTTGTGAACACTGAAGCTTTCTTT. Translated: CASRLFVNTEAFF.

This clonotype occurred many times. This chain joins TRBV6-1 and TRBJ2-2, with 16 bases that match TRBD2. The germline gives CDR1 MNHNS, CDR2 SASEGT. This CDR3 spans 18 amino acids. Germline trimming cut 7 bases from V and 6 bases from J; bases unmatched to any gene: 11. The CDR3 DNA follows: TGTGCCAGCACCCGACCCAGGGGGACTAGCGGGGGGGCCGGGGAGCTGTTTTTT. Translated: CASTRPRGTSGGAGELFF.